This T cell receptor beta chain was sequenced for a study of blood T cells in healthy people across ages. Germline V gene sequence: CDR1 KGHSH, CDR2 LQKENI. V trimming: 2 bases; J trimming: 5 bases; junction bases outside the gene matches: 1. The CDR3 is 13 residues long. Using a J-beta primer mix together with a sample-barcoded 5' primer, a second PCR was run for about 7 to 12 cycles. TCRdb independently ran MiXCR on the 5' RACE reads; one entry per CDR3 protein. The sample lists around 870,000 distinct CDR3 sequences; about 30% were seen once. As for this clonotype: Its antigen is not identified. This likely comes from a read error, as the CDR3 has no conserved phenylalanine or tryptophan at its end.

Notes on the study in general: Those diversity estimates obtained from one million T cells were thought to be underestimates.

This sequence joins TRBV18 and TRBJ2-5; 8 nucleotides line up with TRBD1. This TCR was sampled from a woman at least 80 years old in good health. Sequencing used blood. The CDR3 sequence is CASSPRTGETQYV. Written as DNA, the CDR3 is TGTGCCAGCTCACCAAGGACAGGGGAGACCCAGTACGTC.